This TCR beta chain comes out of a study of CD8 T cells in ankylosing spondylitis. Findings and limits, study-wide: In ankylosing spondylitis patients, matched synovial fluid reportedly showed significant enrichment of disease-linked clones. Blood from ankylosing spondylitis patients appeared to carry a characteristic roughly eight-variant TCR beta motif. Past studies reported some motif variants in reactive arthritis synovial fluid and blood.

As concerns this clonotype: Its target is not known.

Quantitative 5'-RACE with molecular barcodes was used to make the TCR beta libraries. MiXCR, applied by TCRdb to the 5' RACE reads, yields one record per CDR3 protein. The sample has about 840,000 distinct CDR3 sequences, 12% seen once. The receptor was derived from a male donor with ankylosing spondylitis. Sequenced material: blood, either unsorted or a sorted T cell fraction (not recorded which).

CDR3 bases: TGTGCCAGCAGCTTAGTAGTGGGAACGTCCTACGAGCAGTACTTC. Amino acid sequence: CASSLVVGTSYEQYF. The chain recombines TRBV7-8 with TRBJ2-7, with D hard to call. This CDR3 comprises 15 residues. V gave up 1 base and J gave up 1 base, with 11 bases separating them. The V gene's germline CDR1 is SGHVS and CDR2 FQNEAQ.